This T cell receptor beta chain was observed in a study of response to subunit inactivated influenza vaccine. Study-level points and caveats: A suggestion made by the authors is that each seasonal influenza vaccination recruits few new T cells.

Each CDR3 protein gets one entry after TCRdb re-called the RT-PCR reads with MiXCR. The sample shows about 480,000 distinct CDR3 sequences, approximately 24% of them seen only once. In the case of this clonotype: As yet, its antigen is unknown. Sequence at one end of the junction differs from germline and may be a read error.

The TCR originated in a man aged 45 to 65 who received an inactivated influenza vaccine. This specimen consisted of CD4+ T cells sorted from PBMCs, obtained about 5 days after vaccination.

The CDR3 nucleotides read TGTGCCAGCAGTCAAGCCCCGGGACCCAGTAGCGGGAGGGCCTACGAGCAGTACTTC. Amino acid sequence: CASSQAPGPSSGRAYEQYF. V and J are TRBV6-1 and TRBJ2-7; TRBD2 matches at 11 bases. From germline, CDR1 is MNHNS and CDR2 SASEGT. This CDR3 is built from 19 residues.